These T cell receptor beta chains were read from a single sample in a study of regulatory T cells in long-lasting Graves disease. TCRdb independently ran MiXCR on the multiplex PCR reads; one entry per CDR3 protein. The sample yields fewer than 450,000 distinct CDR3 sequences, over 14% seen once. These sequences were also reported in another study, on T cells in Graves' hyperthyroidism and ophthalmopathy.

The sample was peripheral blood mononuclear cells (PBMCs), taken at new diagnosis, from a patient treated with antithyroid drugs. The receptors here all came from a woman between 40 and 55 years old with Graves disease. Both conserved end residues are part of each CDR3. The D gene is left open where the match is weak. Size values are once, few and many counts, or a class for expanded clones, and some rows have none.

TRBV4-1	TRBJ1-2	few	-	CASSQDLTLVGYTF	TGCGCCAGCAGCCAAGATCTGACGTTGGTTGGCTACACCTTC
TRBV2	TRBJ2-2	many	TRBD2	CASSGLPGLAGASGNTGELFF	TGTGCCAGCAGTGGACTCCCGGGACTAGCGGGAGCGAGCGGAAACACCGGGGAGCTGTTTTTT
TRBV5-8	TRBJ1-1	many	-	CASSPRRIEAFF	TGTGCCAGCAGCCCCCGGCGGATTGAAGCTTTCTTT
TRBV4-3	TRBJ2-2	few	-	CASSQSVVGGNTGELFF	TGCGCCAGCAGCCAATCGGTAGTAGGGGGAAACACCGGGGAGCTGTTTTTT
TRBV7-2	TRBJ2-3	many	TRBD1	CASSYRGYSTDTQYF	TGTGCCAGCAGCTACAGGGGCTATAGCACAGATACGCAGTATTTT
TRBV12-3/TRBV12-4	TRBJ2-3	many	TRBD1	CASSFFGTGMGDTQYF	TGTGCCAGCAGTTTCTTTGGGACAGGGATGGGGGATACGCAGTATTTT
TRBV20-1	TRBJ2-7	-	TRBD2	CSARDLSGRAPVLYEQYF	TGCAGTGCTAGAGATCTTAGCGGGAGGGCTCCGGTTTTGTACGAGCAGTACTTC
TRBV4-1	TRBJ2-1	many	TRBD2	CASRGTSGNYNEQFF	TGCGCCAGCAGGGGGACTAGCGGGAACTACAATGAGCAGTTCTTC
TRBV5-6	TRBJ2-1	-	TRBD2	CASSLTRTSGGAYNEQFF	TGTGCCAGCAGCTTGACCCGGACTAGCGGAGGGGCCTACAATGAGCAGTTCTTC
TRBV5-1	TRBJ1-1	many	-	CASTSSGGLPEAFF	TGCGCCAGCACCTCCTCGGGGGGGCTCCCTGAAGCTTTCTTT
TRBV30	TRBJ2-7	many	TRBD2	CAWSLTSGSLSSYEQYF	TGTGCCTGGAGTTTGACTAGCGGGAGCCTAAGCTCCTACGAGCAGTACTTC
TRBV3-1	TRBJ1-1	many	-	CASSQGTRNTEAFF	TGTGCCAGCAGCCAAGGGACTCGGAACACTGAAGCTTTCTTT
TRBV6-1	TRBJ1-2	-	TRBD1	CASTPGTGFLIDYGYTF	TGTGCCAGCACACCCGGGACAGGGTTTTTGATTGACTATGGCTACACCTTC
TRBV24-1	TRBJ2-5	few	-	CATSDVTRKVETQYF	TGTGCCACCAGTGACGTTACTAGGAAGGTAGAGACCCAGTACTTC
TRBV29-1	TRBJ2-1	many	TRBD2	CSVGRSGTSGMSNEQFF	TGCAGCGTTGGTCGATCCGGGACTAGCGGGATGAGTAATGAGCAGTTCTTC
TRBV28	TRBJ2-1	many	-	CASRRTEFSYNEQFF	TGTGCCAGCAGGCGGACAGAGTTCTCCTACAATGAGCAGTTCTTC
TRBV20-1	TRBJ2-1	-	-	CSAPQYNEQFF	TGCAGTGCTCCACAATACAATGAGCAGTTCTTC
TRBV5-1	TRBJ2-1	-	-	CASSGVDEQFF	TGCGCCAGCAGTGGGGTTGATGAGCAGTTCTTC
TRBV20-1	TRBJ2-3	many	TRBD1	CSALSTGGGDPTTDTQYF	TGCAGTGCCCTATCGACAGGGGGCGGGGATCCCACCACAGATACGCAGTATTTT
TRBV12-3/TRBV12-4	TRBJ2-7	many	TRBD1	CASSLAQYRGREQYF	TGTGCCAGCAGTTTAGCGCAATACAGGGGGCGCGAGCAGTACTTC
TRBV19	TRBJ2-7	-	TRBD2	CASSATGGVDTGELYF	TGTGCCAGTAGCGCAACGGGGGGAGTGGACACCGGGGAGCTGTACTTC
TRBV30	TRBJ2-7	many	-	CAWRLQGREQYF	TGTGCCTGGAGGTTACAGGGACGTGAGCAGTACTTC
TRBV27	TRBJ1-1	-	-	CASSRHVNTEAFF	TGTGCCAGCAGTCGACACGTTAACACTGAAGCTTTCTTT
TRBV9	TRBJ2-5	many	-	CASSVGGSDSKETQYF	TGTGCCAGCAGCGTAGGGGGGTCAGACAGTAAAGAGACCCAGTACTTC